This note documents a single T cell receptor beta chain sequence. Its antigen is unidentified. Deep was the level used in running the assay. Over several immunoSEQ plates, each subset's genomic DNA was distributed in even portions. This table comes from immunoSEQ multiplex PCR, and its TCRdb copy is limited to in-frame clones, with some not included. There are hundreds of thousands of clones in the sample; approximately 97% occur only once, and around 0.058% lies in the top ten. This sample is part of a study of shared clonotypes between healthy human individuals. The CDR3 has 13 amino acids. The germline V gene has CDR1 MNHEY and CDR2 SMNVEV (reference sequence). Trimming pared 4 bases from V and 6 bases from J, leaving 13 bases between. Findings and caveats of the study: Read depth was anticipated to influence clonotype sharing among donors. Collection of samples was limited to blood; tissue repertoires likely differ.

Sequenced material: naive CD4+ T cells sorted from blood. Regarding subset: CD45RA+ positively selected. The chain carries TRBV27 and TRBJ2-7; D is perhaps TRBD1 (5 bases). The clonotype originates from a woman aged 25 to 39 in good health. This CDR3 is CASSSGRALEQYF. For the CDR3, the DNA is TGTGCCAGCAGTTCTGGCAGGGCGCTCGAGCAGTACTTC.